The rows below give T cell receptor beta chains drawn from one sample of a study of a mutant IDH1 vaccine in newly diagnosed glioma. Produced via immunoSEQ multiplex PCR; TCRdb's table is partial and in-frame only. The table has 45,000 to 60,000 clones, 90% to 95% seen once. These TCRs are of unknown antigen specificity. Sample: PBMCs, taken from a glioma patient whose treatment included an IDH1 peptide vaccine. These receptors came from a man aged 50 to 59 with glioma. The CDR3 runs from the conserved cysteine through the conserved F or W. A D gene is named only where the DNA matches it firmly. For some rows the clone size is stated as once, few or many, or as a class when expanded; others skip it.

CASSPLASHTDTQYF | TGTGCCAGCAGCCCCCTAGCATCCCACACAGATACGCAGTATTTT | TRBJ2-3 | . | few | TRBV9
CASSEFGLAGEGKNIQYF | TGCGCCAGCAGTGAATTTGGGCTAGCGGGAGAGGGCAAAAACATTCAGTACTTC | TRBJ2-4 | TRBD2 | . | TRBV10-1
CASISLLEQYF | TGTGCCAGCATCTCCCTCCTTGAGCAGTACTTC | TRBJ2-7 | . | once | TRBV2
CASSLGQLDNSPLHF | TGTGCCAGCAGCTTGGGACAGTTGGATAATTCACCCCTCCACTTT | TRBJ1-6 | . | once | TRBV5-6
CASSEVTGDYGYTF | TGTGCCAGCAGTGAAGTAACGGGGGACTATGGCTACACCTTC | TRBJ1-2 | . | . | TRBV2
CASSWNPGGSGNTIYF | TGCGCCAGCAGCTGGAATCCAGGGGGGTCTGGAAACACCATATATTTT | TRBJ1-3 | TRBD1 | . | TRBV5-1
CASSPEWQPVLAQHF | TGTGCCAGCAGCCCCGAGTGGCAGCCAGTTCTGGCCCAGCATTTT | TRBJ1-5 | . | . | TRBV6-5
CASSLVGAGETQYF | TGTGCCAGCAGCTTAGTGGGGGCGGGCGAGACCCAGTACTTC | TRBJ2-5 | . | . | TRBV7-9
CASSFLSGGSDGYTF | TGTGCCAGCAGCTTTCTTTCAGGTGGGAGCGATGGCTACACCTTC | TRBJ1-2 | . | . | TRBV7-9
CATSEGQINTEAFF | TGTGCCACCAGCGAGGGACAGATTAACACTGAAGCTTTCTTT | TRBJ1-1 | TRBD1 | . | TRBV15
CASSPGQGRFTEAFF | TGTGCCAGCAGCCCGGGACAGGGTCGTTTCACTGAAGCTTTCTTT | TRBJ1-1 | TRBD1 | . | TRBV7-9
CASSIATRGSTNEKLFF | TGTGCCAGTAGTATCGCGACGCGGGGGAGTACTAATGAAAAACTGTTTTTT | TRBJ1-4 | . | . | TRBV19
CASSPQGRNQETQYF | TGCGCCAGCAGCCCACAGGGAAGGAACCAAGAGACCCAGTACTTC | TRBJ2-5 | . | . | TRBV5-1
CASAKGESSYNEQFF | TGTGCCAGCGCCAAGGGGGAGAGCTCCTACAATGAGCAGTTCTTC | TRBJ2-1 | . | . | TRBV2
CASSLAGRGSRNQPQHF | TGTGCCAGCAGCTTAGCAGGGAGGGGGAGTCGGAATCAGCCCCAGCATTTT | TRBJ1-5 | . | . | TRBV7-6
CASSGGGTGDRFRFF | TGCGCCAGCAGCGGGGGGGGGACAGGTGATCGATTTCGGTTCTTC | TRBJ2-1 | . | . | TRBV10-1
CASSSAGYEQYF | TGTGCCAGCAGCTCGGCGGGCTACGAGCAGTACTTC | TRBJ2-7 | . | . | TRBV6-6
CAISDMTEAFF | TGTGCCATCAGTGATATGACTGAAGCTTTCTTT | TRBJ1-1 | . | once | TRBV10-3
CSVRDRGLTGANVLTF | TGCAGCGTCAGGGACAGGGGTCTAACTGGGGCCAACGTCCTGACTTTC | TRBJ2-6 | TRBD1 | . | TRBV29-1
CASSFDGGNTEAFF | TGCGCCAGCAGCTTTGACGGGGGGAACACTGAAGCTTTCTTT | TRBJ1-1 | . | . | TRBV5-1
CASSYPRMDNEQFF | TGTGCCAGCAGTTACCCCAGAATGGACAATGAGCAGTTCTTC | TRBJ2-1 | . | . | TRBV6-6